This TCR beta chain was captured in a study of shared clonotypes between healthy human individuals. Study-level background: There were three CD4 naive, three CD4 memory, two CD8 naive and one CD8 memory plates per donor. Study outcomes and limitations: The authors sampled blood alone, and tissue repertoires likely differ.

The ends were cut back, 3 bases at V and 4 bases at J, with 18 bases in the middle. CDR3 length equals 16 residues. CDR1 is LGHNA and CDR2 is YSLEER in the germline V gene. Deep level was the assay's run setting. This table comes from immunoSEQ multiplex PCR, and its TCRdb copy is limited to in-frame clones, with some not included. The sample records roughly 1,500,000 clones, approximately 98% being singletons. Subsets obtained from CD4+ cells comprised CD45RA+ naive and CD45RA-negative memory cells. Concerning this clone itself: Its antigen is as yet unknown.

The chain is built from TRBV4-3 and TRBJ2-5; D is unclear. This receptor was taken from a man aged 30 to 39 in good health. Specimen: naive CD4+ T cells sorted from blood. Subset of the sample: CD45RA+ positively selected. The chain's CDR3 is CASSHGYDLGGETQYF. CDR3 bases: TGCGCCAGCAGCCATGGGTATGATTTGGGTGGAGAGACCCAGTACTTC.